This TCR beta chain is from a study of naive and memory T cell subsets. Between the trimmed V and J ends, which lost 4 bases and 0 bases, there was a span of 9 bases. The CDR3 consists of 14 residues. The V gene's germline CDR1 is SNHLY and CDR2 FYNNEI. Ligated cDNA underwent four rounds of PCR with nested alpha and beta constant region primers and SP2. Using its own MiXCR run on the 5' RACE reads, TCRdb lists one record per CDR3 protein. The sample includes fewer than 40,000 distinct CDR3 sequences, around 15% of them seen just once. A UMI-containing oligonucleotide was joined by 3' ligation to the TCR cDNA template.

The V and J genes are TRBV2 and TRBJ1-1; D unclear. The TCR sequence derives from a female donor in good health. The CDR3 loop is CASSVTTMNTEAFF. The CDR3 DNA reads TGTGCCAGCAGTGTGACTACGATGAACACTGAAGCTTTCTTT.